The next 18 T cell receptor beta chains were all read from a single sample in a study of OX40 agonist ivuxolimab in advanced cancers. TCRdb's copy holds only in-frame clones and misses some; the assay was immunoSEQ multiplex PCR. The table shows tens of thousands of clones, with 75% to 90% occurring only once. The source was CD4+ or CD8+ T cells sorted from blood, collected in a trial of the OX40 agonist ivuxolimab. The receptors derive from an adult with an advanced solid tumor such as melanoma, head and neck, liver or kidney cancer.

The rearrangement links TRBV28 to TRBJ2-5; 10 bases agree with TRBD1. The CDR3 has 14 residues. V gave up 5 bases and J gave up 3 bases; unmatched junction bases: 3. The V gene's germline CDR1 is MDHEN and CDR2 SYDVKM. CDR3 nucleotides: TGTGCCAGCAGTGGGACAGGGGTTAAAGAGACCCAGTACTTC. Protein: CASSGTGVKETQYF.

The chain carries TRBV18 and TRBJ2-7; the D gene is possibly TRBD2 (6 bases). Trimming cost V 0 bases and J 4 bases, with 22 bases left between them. Germline V gives CDR1 KGHSH, CDR2 LQKENI. CDR3 size: 18 residues. CDR3 nucleotides: TGTGCCAGCTCACCACCGATTGGCTGGGGAGGTCTTTTATACGAGCAGTACTTC. This translates into CASSPPIGWGGLLYEQYF.

V gene TRBV27 combines with J gene TRBJ1-1; 10 nucleotides line up with TRBD1. Trimming cost V 6 bases and J 5 bases; bases outside gene matches: 6. The CDR3 is 14 amino acids. Germline CDR1 MNHEY, CDR2 SMNVEV (reference sequence). The CDR3: CASSLTGGRTEAFF. CDR3 sequence (DNA): TGTGCCAGCAGCCTGACAGGGGGCAGAACTGAAGCTTTCTTT.

This clone was counted between two and nine times. The V call is TRBV27, the J call TRBJ2-7; tentatively, D is TRBD2 (5 bases). The CDR3 length is 14 residues. CDR1 is MNHEY and CDR2 is SMNVEV in the germline V gene (reference sequence). V lost 3 bases and J lost 6, with 15 bases in between. In nucleotides, the CDR3 is TGTGCCAGCAGTTTGGGAACTCGCGCGGGCGAGCAGTACTTC. The encoded protein is CASSLGTRAGEQYF.

The V call is TRBV9, the J call TRBJ1-4; 12 bases map to TRBD1. Looked up from germline, CDR1 is SGDLS and CDR2 is YYNGEE. V shed 0 bases and J 6 bases; nucleotides not matched to a gene: 0. This CDR3 region has 15 residues. CDR3: CASSVGDRGHEKLFF. DNA of the CDR3: TGTGCCAGCAGCGTAGGGGACAGGGGGCATGAAAAACTGTTTTTT.

This chain links TRBV9 with TRBJ2-1; no clear D gene. V lost 4 bases to trimming and J lost 10 bases, with 12 bases between them. The CDR3 contains 12 residues. Germline V gene lookup returns CDR1 SGDLS and CDR2 YYNGEE. Here the CDR3 reads CASSTRTEEQFF. As DNA, the CDR3 is TGTGCCAGCAGCACCAGGACGGAGGAGCAGTTCTTC. Variable domain in full (rest from reference TRBV9 and TRBJ2-1): DSGVTQTPKHLITATGQRVTLRCSPRSGDLSVYWYQQSLDQGLQFLIQYYNGEERAKGNILERFSAQQFPDLHSELNLSSLELGDSALYFCASSTRTEEQFFGPGTRLTVL.

The chain recombines TRBV10-3 with TRBJ2-3; D call uncertain. There are 16 residues in the CDR3. Germline V lookup: CDR1 ENHRY, CDR2 SYGVKD. The V gene lost 0 bases and the J gene lost 6 bases, with 16 bases spanning the gap. This CDR3 reads CAISESLVNRVDTQYF. The CDR3 DNA reads TGTGCCATCAGTGAGTCTTTAGTCAATCGGGTGGATACGCAGTATTTT.

The CDR3 nucleotides are TGTGCCAGCAGCTTAGGGACGGGGGGCCTTATGAACACTGAAGCTTTCTTT. Translated: CASSLGTGGLMNTEAFF. The V call is TRBV7-9, the J call TRBJ1-1; TRBD1 might be the D (6 bases). The CDR3 contains 17 residues. V was shortened by 1 base and J by 0 bases, with 15 bases between the two germline ends. The germline V gene encodes CDR1 SEHNR and CDR2 FQNEAQ (reference sequence).

The chain combines TRBV5-4 with TRBJ1-1, with D perhaps matching TRBD1 (6 bases). The V gene lost 4 bases and the J gene lost 2 bases, with 12 bases spanning the gap. The CDR3 has 14 residues. From germline, CDR1 is SGHNT and CDR2 YYREEE (reference sequence). CDR3 coding DNA: TGTGCCAGCAGCCTCGGACAGTATAACACTGAAGCTTTCTTT. This encodes CASSLGQYNTEAFF.

The chain combines TRBV7-6 with TRBJ2-3, with 9 bases identical to TRBD2. The CDR3 loop spans 16 amino acids. J lost 1 base, V lost 2 bases, and 4 bases had no gene match. CDR1 is SGHVS and CDR2 is FNYEAQ in the germline V gene. The CDR3 loop reads CASSLSAGGRTDTQYF. The CDR3 DNA reads TGTGCCAGCAGCTTATCCGCGGGAGGGCGCACAGATACGCAGTATTTT. Variable domain in full (rest from reference TRBV7-6 and TRBJ2-3): GAGVSQSPRYKVTKRGQDVALRCDPISGHVSLYWYRQALGQGPEFLTYFNYEAQQDKSGLPNDRFSAERPEGSISTLTIQRTEQRDSAMYRCASSLSAGGRTDTQYFGPGTRLTVL.

This clone was observed a handful of times. The chain recombines TRBV7-2 with TRBJ2-3; TRBD1 is a possible D gene (6 bases). Germline V lookup: CDR1 SGHTA, CDR2 FQGNSA. V lost 3 bases to trimming and J lost 4 bases, with 11 bases between them. This CDR3 spans 14 amino acids. The CDR3 sequence is CASSFGTSPDTQYF. DNA of the CDR3: TGTGCCAGCAGCTTCGGGACATCCCCAGATACGCAGTATTTT.

The chain is built from TRBV6-5 and TRBJ1-5; possibly TRBD1 for D (5 bases). V was clipped by 2 bases and J by 2 bases, with 10 bases between them. The CDR3 is made up of 15 amino acids. CDR1 and CDR2 from the germline V gene are MNHEY and SVGAGI. CDR3 sequence reads: CASSYGTPGNQPQHF. CDR3 in DNA: TGTGCCAGCAGTTACGGGACGCCCGGCAATCAGCCCCAGCATTTT.

The CDR3 loop is CASSQGFRNTGELFF. The CDR3 DNA sequence: TGCGCCAGCAGCCAAGGATTCAGGAACACCGGGGAGCTGTTTTTT. This rearrangement joins TRBV4-3 to TRBJ2-2; the D is unclear. The V gene's germline CDR1 is LGHNA and CDR2 YSLEER. The CDR3 totals 15 residues. The ends were cut back, 1 base at V and 1 base at J, with 7 bases in the middle.

The chain recombines TRBV7-8 with TRBJ2-4; the D gene is possibly TRBD1 (5 bases). V shed 5 bases and J shed 3 bases, with 17 bases lying between them. CDR3 length equals 16 residues. Germline CDR1 SGHVS, CDR2 FQNEAQ. Here the CDR3 DNA reads TGTGCCAGCAGCCTAAGCGACCTGCAGGGCAAAAACATTCAGTACTTC. It encodes CASSLSDLQGKNIQYF.

This clone has only one observation. One end of the junction varies from germline; a read error may be responsible. The V call is TRBV27, the J call TRBJ1-4; a possible D gene is TRBD1 (5 bases). Germline values: CDR1 MNHEY, CDR2 SMNVEV (reference sequence). The CDR3 has 13 residues. CDR3 DNA sequence: TGTGCCAGCAACACAGGTGTCCGCGAAAAACTATTTTTT. Amino acids: CASNTGVREKLFF. The full variable domain, its missing parts supplied by reference TRBV27 and TRBJ1-4, is EAQVTQNPRYLITVTGKKLTVTCSQNMNHEYMSWYRQDPGLGLRQIYYSMNVEVTDKGDVPEGYKVSRKEKRNFPLILESPSPNQTSLYFCASNTGVREKLFFGSGTQLSVL.

V usage is TRBV27 and J usage is TRBJ2-2; no clear D. The CDR3 is 16 residues long. Trimming stripped 3 bases from V and 0 bases from J, with 11 bases between. Germline V gene data show CDR1 as MNHEY and CDR2 as SMNVEV (reference sequence). CDR3 in amino acids: CASSLVTLANTGELFF. The CDR3 nucleotides are TGTGCCAGCAGTTTGGTCACCCTTGCGAACACCGGGGAGCTGTTTTTT.

The chain joins TRBV7-9 to TRBJ1-4, with 11 nucleotides matching TRBD1. This CDR3 is 16 amino acids long. The V gene end was trimmed by 5 bases and the J gene end by 5 bases; junction bases not matched to a gene: 7. Germline V CDR1 and CDR2: SEHNR, FQNEAQ (reference sequence). CDR3 residues: CASSRRTGGQNEKLFF. The CDR3 bases are TGTGCCAGCAGCCGCCGGACAGGGGGCCAAAATGAAAAACTGTTTTTT.

The chain recombines TRBV21-1 with TRBJ1-5. TRBV21-1 is shown as a pseudogene. The CDR3 is made up of 18 amino acids. CDR3 sequence reads: CASSKGRQFGLCNQPQHF. Here the CDR3 DNA reads TGTGCCAGCAGCAAAGGTCGACAATTCGGGTTATGCAATCAGCCCCAGCATTTT.